This T cell receptor (beta chain) was recovered during a study of T cell responses to AZD1222 COVID-19 vaccine. Study observations and caveats: Repertoire sampling was restricted to post-peak T cell response timepoints. Donors skewed white British and female; clonal diversity was possibly underestimated. Spike regions recognized by vaccine-associated CD4 TCRs spanned the protein, led by 160-218 and 743-854. As reported, nearly half of all spike-specific TCRs target variant regions that are unmutated.

CDR1 SGDLS and CDR2 YYNGEE come from the germline V gene. Trimming removed 4 bases at V and 4 bases at J, with 11 bases between. The CDR3 is made up of 13 amino acids. As for this clone: What it recognizes is unknown.

Sequencing was performed with immunoSEQ multiplex PCR; in TCRdb, only in-frame clones are kept and a portion is missing. The sample carries about 72,000 clones, roughly nine tenths recorded once. This sequence originates from an adult who received the AZD1222 COVID-19 vaccine. The source was peripheral blood, collected 28 days after the second AZD1222 dose. This chain connects TRBV9 to TRBJ1-1; no reliable D call. The CDR3 sequence: CASSPRRATEAFF. CDR3 DNA sequence: TGTGCCAGCAGCCCAAGGAGGGCCACTGAAGCTTTCTTT.